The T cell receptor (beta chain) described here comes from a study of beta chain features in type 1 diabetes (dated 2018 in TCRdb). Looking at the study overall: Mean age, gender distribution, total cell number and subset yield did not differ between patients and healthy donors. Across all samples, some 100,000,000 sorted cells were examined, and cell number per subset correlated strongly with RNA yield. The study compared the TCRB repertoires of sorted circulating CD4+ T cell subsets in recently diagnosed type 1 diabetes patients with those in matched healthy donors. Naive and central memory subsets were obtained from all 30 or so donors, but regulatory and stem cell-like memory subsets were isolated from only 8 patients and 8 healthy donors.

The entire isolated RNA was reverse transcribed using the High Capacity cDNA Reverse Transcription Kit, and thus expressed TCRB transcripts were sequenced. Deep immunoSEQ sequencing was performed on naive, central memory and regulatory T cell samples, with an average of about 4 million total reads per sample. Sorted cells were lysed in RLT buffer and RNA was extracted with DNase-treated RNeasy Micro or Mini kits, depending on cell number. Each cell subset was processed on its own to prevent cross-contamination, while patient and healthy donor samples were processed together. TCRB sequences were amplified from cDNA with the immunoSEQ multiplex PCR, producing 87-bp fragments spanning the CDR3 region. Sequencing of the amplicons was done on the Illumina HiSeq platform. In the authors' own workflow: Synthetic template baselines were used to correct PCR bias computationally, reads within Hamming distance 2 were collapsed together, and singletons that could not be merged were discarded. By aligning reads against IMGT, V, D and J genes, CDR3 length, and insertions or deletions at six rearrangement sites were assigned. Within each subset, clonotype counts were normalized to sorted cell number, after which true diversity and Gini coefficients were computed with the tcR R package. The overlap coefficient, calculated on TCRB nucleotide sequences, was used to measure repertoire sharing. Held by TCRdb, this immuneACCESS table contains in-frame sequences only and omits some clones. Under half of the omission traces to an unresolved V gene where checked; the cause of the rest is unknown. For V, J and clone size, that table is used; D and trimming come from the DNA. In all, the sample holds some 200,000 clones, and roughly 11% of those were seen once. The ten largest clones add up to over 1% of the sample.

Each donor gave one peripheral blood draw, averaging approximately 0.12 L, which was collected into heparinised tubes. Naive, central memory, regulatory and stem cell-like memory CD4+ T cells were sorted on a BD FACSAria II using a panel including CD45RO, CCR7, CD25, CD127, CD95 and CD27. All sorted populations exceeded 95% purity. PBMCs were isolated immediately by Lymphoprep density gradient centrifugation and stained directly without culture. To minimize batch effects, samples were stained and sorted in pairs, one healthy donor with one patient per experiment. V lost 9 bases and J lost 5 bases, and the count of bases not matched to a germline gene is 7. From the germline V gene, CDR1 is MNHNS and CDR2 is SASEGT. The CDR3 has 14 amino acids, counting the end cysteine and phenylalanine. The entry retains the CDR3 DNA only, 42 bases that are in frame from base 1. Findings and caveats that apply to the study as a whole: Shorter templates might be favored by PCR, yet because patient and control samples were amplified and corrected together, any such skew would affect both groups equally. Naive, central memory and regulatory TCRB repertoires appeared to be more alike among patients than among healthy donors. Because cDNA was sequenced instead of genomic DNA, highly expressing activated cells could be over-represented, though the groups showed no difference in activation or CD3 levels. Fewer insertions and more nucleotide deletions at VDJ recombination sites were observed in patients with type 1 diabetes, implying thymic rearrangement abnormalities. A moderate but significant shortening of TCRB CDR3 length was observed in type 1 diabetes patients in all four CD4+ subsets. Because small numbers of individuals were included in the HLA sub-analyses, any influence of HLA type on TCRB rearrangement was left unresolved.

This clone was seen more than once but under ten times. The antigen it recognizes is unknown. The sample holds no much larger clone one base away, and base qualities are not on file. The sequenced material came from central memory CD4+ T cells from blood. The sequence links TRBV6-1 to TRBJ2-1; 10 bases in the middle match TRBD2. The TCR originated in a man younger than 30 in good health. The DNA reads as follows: TGTGCCAGTATAGGACTAGCGGACCACAATGAGCAGTTCTTC. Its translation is CASIGLADHNEQFF.